This TCR beta chain was profiled in a study of T-cell reconstitution after alpha-beta-depleted transplantation in children. V was shortened by 0 bases and J by 7 bases, with 12 bases between the two germline ends. Germline CDR1 is LGHDT and CDR2 is YNNKEL (reference sequence). The CDR3 loop spans 14 amino acids. Construction of the TCRbeta library involved unique molecular identifiers. TCRdb reprocessed the PCR reads with MiXCR, giving one entry per CDR3 protein. The table has more than 400,000 distinct CDR3 sequences, over 40% seen once. Study-level results: The high TCRbeta diversity at day 60 in some patients came from surviving recipient T cells and thymic progenitors. There were reportedly several hundred expanded graft clones from which alpha-beta T cells came about two months after transplant. At one year after transplant, newly produced T cells mostly accounted for T-cell counts and diversity.

Worth noting for this clonotype: Its antigen remains unidentified.

The sequence came from a girl aged 2 to 10 with aplastic anemia, due to receive a stem cell transplant. Source: PBMCs, taken before TCRalphabeta/CD19-depleted stem cell transplant. The chain couples TRBV3-1 to TRBJ1-1; D is uncertain. Written as DNA, the CDR3 is TGTGCCAGCAGCCAAGAGGTCGAGACCCGTGAAGCTTTCTTT. Translating it yields CASSQEVETREAFF.